This TCR beta chain was documented in a study of control samples from healthy donors and cancer patients. The method was immunoSEQ multiplex PCR; TCRdb's version includes in-frame clones alone and lacks a portion of them. Among about 120,000 clones listed, approximately 87% were seen once. The source is a man under 40 in good health. The material sequenced was blood.

The CDR3 bases are TGTGCCAGCAGCCTGATATCCGGCAGGGAAGGGTACAGCAGCAGCGGGGAGCTGTTTTTT. Translating gives CASSLISGREGYSSSGELFF. The genes are TRBV7-3 and TRBJ2-2; a possible D gene is TRBD1 (5 bases). V dropped 5 bases and J dropped 7 bases, with 32 bases sitting between them. Germline V gene sequence: CDR1 SGHTA, CDR2 FQGTGA. The CDR3 runs to 20 residues.